The 26 T cell receptor beta chains in this list originate from one sample, sequenced in a study of cytomegalovirus exposure and HLA in healthy donors. The repertoire was sequenced with immunoSEQ multiplex PCR; TCRdb's copy has only in-frame clones and lacks some. The top ten clones hold 0.37% of a sample with 250,000 to 300,000 clones, around 89% of them seen once. The sequenced sample consisted of PBMCs. The receptors were gathered from a woman under 30 in good health and CMV-seronegative.

The rearrangement joins TRBV6-5 to TRBJ2-2, with 8 positions matching TRBD1. The CDR3 is 14 amino acids. Germline V gene data show CDR1 as MNHEY and CDR2 as SVGAGI. Trimming cost V 2 bases and J 6 bases; bases outside gene matches: 2. The CDR3 region is CASSYGQGAGELFF. In DNA, the CDR3 is TGTGCCAGCAGTTACGGACAGGGAGCCGGGGAGCTGTTTTTT.

This clone was seen only once. The chain joins TRBV12-2 to TRBJ2-3; no DNA check was done on the table's D call, TRBD1. TRBV12-2 corresponds to a pseudogene. The CDR3 totals 15 residues. CDR3 sequence: CASRLVAARTDTQYF. In DNA form, the CDR3 reads TGTGCAAGTCGCTTAGTCGCTGCCAGAACAGATACGCAGTATTTT.

In DNA, the CDR3 is TGTGCCAGCAGCCTTAACCGGGACAGAGCATCCTCCTACGAGCAGTACTTC. It encodes CASSLNRDRASSYEQYF. The V call is TRBV14, the J call TRBJ2-7; TRBD1 aligns across 7 bases. The junction had 12 bases not matched to a gene; V was cut back by 4 bases and J by 0 bases. This CDR3 region has 17 residues. Per germline, CDR1 SGHDN and CDR2 FVKESK.

CDR3 in amino acids: CAWSLRGLSNQPQHF. Written as DNA, the CDR3 is TGTGCCTGGAGTCTCAGGGGGCTGAGCAATCAGCCCCAGCATTTT. The chain carries TRBV30 and TRBJ1-5; 8 bases align to TRBD1. Germline V CDR1 and CDR2: GTSNPN, SVGIG (reference sequence). The CDR3 sequence is 15 residues long. Unmatched junction bases numbered 4, after V lost 2 bases and J lost 1 base.

This clone has just one count. The chain couples TRBV19 to TRBJ1-1; 7 positions match TRBD1. This CDR3 has 14 residues. The trim removed 4 bases at V and 4 bases at J, leaving 6 bases unmatched. Germline V gene sequence: CDR1 LNHDA, CDR2 SQIVND (reference sequence). CDR3 loop: CASSTDRFGTEAFF. CDR3 sequence (DNA): TGTGCCAGTAGTACGGACAGGTTTGGCACTGAAGCTTTCTTT.

The V and J genes are TRBV6-5 and TRBJ2-1, with 13 bases fitting TRBD2. Germline V gene data show CDR1 as MNHEY and CDR2 as SVGAGI. Losses at the gene ends were 4 bases for V and 9 bases for J; bases not matched to a gene: 6. The CDR3 runs 15 residues. The CDR3 DNA sequence: TGTGCCAGCAGTTCAAAGACTAGCGGGGGGCCTGAGCAGTTCTTC. Amino acids: CASSSKTSGGPEQFF.

The chain joins TRBV10-2 to TRBJ2-5; D call uncertain. Germline loops: CDR1 WSHSY, CDR2 SAAADI. V was trimmed by 5 bases and J by 5 bases, leaving 18 bases between them. The CDR3 has 15 amino acids. As DNA, the CDR3 is TGCGCCAGCAGTCCTCCGGTCCCTCGCTTCGAGACCCAGTACTTC. Translating it yields CASSPPVPRFETQYF.

The chain links TRBV28 to TRBJ1-3; 7 nucleotides align to TRBD1. V was pared by 6 bases and J by 3 bases, with 11 bases of the junction left unmatched. Germline values: CDR1 MDHEN, CDR2 SYDVKM. The CDR3 consists of 16 residues. DNA of the CDR3: TGTGCCAGCAGCACAATTTACAGGGGAGGTGGAAACACCATATATTTT. It codes for CASSTIYRGGGNTIYF.

The chain has TRBV9 and TRBJ1-6; maybe TRBD1 (6 bases). The V end lost 5 bases, the J end lost 6 bases, and 15 bases lay between the germline ends. Germline-derived CDR1 and CDR2 are SGDLS and YYNGEE. The CDR3 contains 15 residues. CDR3 region: CASSAQGLPNSPLHF. The CDR3 DNA reads as TGTGCCAGCAGTGCACAGGGTCTTCCTAATTCACCCCTCCACTTT. The complete variable domain, with remaining parts taken from reference TRBV9 and TRBJ1-6, reads DSGVTQTPKHLITATGQRVTLRCSPRSGDLSVYWYQQSLDQGLQFLIQYYNGEERAKGNILERFSAQQFPDLHSELNLSSLELGDSALYFCASSAQGLPNSPLHFGNGTRLTVT.

V gene TRBV28 combines with J gene TRBJ1-5; possible D gene TRBD1, 6 bases. Germline CDR1 reads MDHEN; CDR2 reads SYDVKM. There are 14 residues in the CDR3. V lost 3 bases, J lost 4 bases, and 10 bases lay in between. For the CDR3, the DNA is TGTGCCAGCAGTTTTTGGACAGCGAATCAGCCCCAGCATTTT. It encodes CASSFWTANQPQHF.

The CDR3 sequence: CASSLGWTYFGRSNEQFF. CDR3 sequence (DNA): TGCGCCAGCAGCTTGGGGTGGACATACTTTGGCCGGAGCAATGAGCAGTTCTTC. V is TRBV5-1 and J is TRBJ2-1; D is possibly TRBD1 (5 bases). Germline V gives CDR1 SGHRS, CDR2 YFSETQ. The CDR3 loop spans 18 amino acids. The ends were cut back, 0 bases at V and 6 bases at J, with 22 bases in the middle.

The V call is TRBV2, the J call TRBJ1-1; TRBD1 aligns across 8 bases. This CDR3 comprises 14 residues. Germline CDR1 is SNHLY and CDR2 is FYNNEI. Trimming cost V 10 bases and J 1 base; bases outside gene matches: 8. CDR3 protein: CAIMKQGGNTEAFF. CDR3 DNA sequence: TGTGCCATCATGAAACAGGGGGGGAACACTGAAGCTTTCTTT.

The chain is built from TRBV19 and TRBJ1-4; D gene ambiguous. With 3 bases removed from V and 0 bases from J, the gap between germline ends came to 11 bases. Germline lookup yields CDR1 LNHDA and CDR2 SQIVND (reference sequence). This CDR3 contains 16 residues. The CDR3 DNA reads TGTGCCAGTAGTATCCCCTCGGGGACAACTAATGAAAAACTGTTTTTT. Amino acids: CASSIPSGTTNEKLFF.

The chain couples TRBV28 to TRBJ1-1; a weak D match, TRBD1 (5 bases). The CDR3 covers 16 residues. Germline V gives CDR1 MDHEN, CDR2 SYDVKM. Trimming removed 2 bases at V and 6 bases at J, with 19 bases between. CDR3 sequence: CASSLRGSGRPAEAFF. The CDR3 DNA sequence: TGTGCCAGCAGTTTAAGGGGCAGCGGGAGGCCAGCTGAAGCTTTCTTT.

This chain links TRBV4-2 with TRBJ2-1; no reliable D call. CDR1 and CDR2 from the germline V gene are LGHNA and YNFKEQ. Trimming pared 1 base from V and 3 bases from J, leaving 7 bases between. CDR3 length equals 14 residues. CDR3: CASSQVNSYNEQFF. The CDR3 coding sequence is TGTGCCAGCAGCCAAGTTAACAGCTACAATGAGCAGTTCTTC.

This chain uses TRBV7-3 with TRBJ1-5; perhaps TRBD1 as D (5 bases). The CDR3 has 19 residues. Trimming took off 1 base at V and 0 bases at J, with 19 bases between the two ends. The germline V gene encodes CDR1 SGHTA and CDR2 FQGTGA. CDR3 DNA sequence: TGTGCCAGCAGCTTAAAGTGGACAAAGGGGCAATATAGCAATCAGCCCCAGCATTTT. This translates into CASSLKWTKGQYSNQPQHF. Based on the CDR3 plus reference TRBV7-3 and TRBJ1-5, the full variable domain is GAGVSQTPSNKVTEKGKYVELRCDPISGHTALYWYRQSLGQGPEFLIYFQGTGAADDSGLPNDRFFAVRPEGSVSTLKIQRTERGDSAVYLCASSLKWTKGQYSNQPQHFGDGTRLSIL.

The rearrangement links TRBV28 to TRBJ1-3; maybe TRBD1 (6 bases). Germline lookup yields CDR1 MDHEN and CDR2 SYDVKM. The V end was cut by 3 bases, the J end by 0 bases, with 12 bases between. The CDR3 contains 16 residues. CDR3 protein: CASSFGRGRSGNTIYF. The CDR3 DNA reads TGTGCCAGCAGTTTCGGCAGGGGCCGCTCTGGAAACACCATATATTTT.

V and J are TRBV6-1 and TRBJ1-1; D remains unclear. Germline CDR1 and CDR2: MNHNS and SASEGT. The CDR3 spans 14 residues. The V end was cut by 1 base, the J end by 6 bases, with 12 bases between. Written as DNA, the CDR3 is TGTGCCAGCAGTGAAGGTTCGGGTCCAGCTGAAGCTTTCTTT. Its translation is CASSEGSGPAEAFF.

This chain links TRBV5-8 with TRBJ2-7, with 9 bases aligning to TRBD2. Germline loops: CDR1 SGHTS, CDR2 YDEGEE. This CDR3 has 15 amino acids. Trimming removed 5 bases from V and 2 bases from J; junction bases left unmatched: 8. Here the CDR3 reads CASSSPLAGTYEQYF. The CDR3 coding sequence is TGTGCCAGCAGTTCCCCCCTAGCGGGGACCTACGAGCAGTACTTC.

This clone appeared once. The genes are TRBV19 and TRBJ1-6; D ambiguous. The ends were cut back, 5 bases at V and 7 bases at J, with 6 bases in the middle. The CDR3 covers 12 residues. Germline V gene sequence: CDR1 LNHDA, CDR2 SQIVND (reference sequence). The CDR3 DNA is TGTGCCAGTAGTTTCGGGAATTCACCCCTCCACTTT. Residues: CASSFGNSPLHF.

The chain recombines TRBV5-4 with TRBJ1-6; TRBD1 matches 8 bases. The V gene's germline CDR1 is SGHNT and CDR2 YYREEE (reference sequence). With 4 bases clipped from V and 4 bases from J, the junction kept 10 bases outside the gene matches. The CDR3 spans 17 residues. In nucleotides, the CDR3 is TGTGCCAGCAGCCGAGGACAGGGTGGGGTATATAATTCACCCCTCCACTTT. This translates into CASSRGQGGVYNSPLHF.

V gene TRBV5-5 combines with J gene TRBJ2-2; 7 bases line up with TRBD1. Germline V gene lookup returns CDR1 SGHKS and CDR2 YYEKEE (reference sequence). J was trimmed by 1 base and V by 2 bases; bases with no gene match: 2. This CDR3 spans 15 amino acids. The CDR3 loop reads CASSFNRGNTGELFF. The CDR3 region has the DNA TGTGCCAGCAGCTTCAACAGGGGGAACACCGGGGAGCTGTTTTTT.

This sequence joins TRBV6-1 and TRBJ2-7; 8 bases are shared with TRBD1. There are 15 residues in the CDR3. CDR1 MNHNS and CDR2 SASEGT come from the germline V gene. V lost 6 bases and J lost 1; bases outside the gene matches: 8. The CDR3 bases are TGTGCCAGCAGCACCGCAGGGGGCAGGTCCTACGAGCAGTACTTC. Translation: CASSTAGGRSYEQYF.

The rearrangement uses TRBV2 and TRBJ2-3, with D maybe TRBD2 (5 bases). This CDR3 spans 15 amino acids. V lost 5 bases and J 4 bases, leaving 16 bases between the germline ends. Germline-derived CDR1 and CDR2 are SNHLY and FYNNEI. The CDR3 sequence: CASSRRENGADTQYF. Written as DNA, the CDR3 is TGTGCCAGCAGTCGACGGGAAAACGGAGCAGATACGCAGTATTTT. Variable domain in full (rest from reference TRBV2 and TRBJ2-3): EPEVTQTPSHQVTQMGQEVILRCVPISNHLYFYWYRQILGQKVEFLVSFYNNEISEKSEIFDDQFSVERPDGSNFTLKIRSTKLEDSAMYFCASSRRENGADTQYFGPGTRLTVL.

The rearrangement uses TRBV5-1 and TRBJ1-1; D is unresolved. Germline V lookup: CDR1 SGHRS, CDR2 YFSETQ. V was clipped by 0 bases and J by 1 base, with 7 bases between them. CDR3 size: 14 residues. The CDR3 is CASSLGGGNTEAFF. The CDR3 nucleotides read TGCGCCAGCAGCTTGGGTGGAGGGAACACTGAAGCTTTCTTT. The variable domain in full, with the rest retrieved from reference TRBV5-1 and TRBJ1-1, is KAGVTQTPRYLIKTRGQQVTLSCSPISGHRSVSWYQQTPGQGLQFLFEYFSETQRNKGNFPGRFSGRQFSNSRSEMNVSTLELGDSALYLCASSLGGGNTEAFFGQGTRLTVV.

This clone was picked up one time. V gene TRBV29-1 combines with J gene TRBJ1-1; weak D call: TRBD1 (6 bases). The V gene's germline CDR1 is SQVTM and CDR2 ANQGSEA. V dropped 4 bases and J dropped 1 base, with 13 bases sitting between them. The CDR3 runs to 14 residues. This chain's CDR3 is CSVVNRAENTEAFF. The CDR3 bases are TGCAGCGTTGTCAACAGGGCTGAGAACACTGAAGCTTTCTTT.